This paragraph reports one TCR beta chain. What it binds is not known. Profiled with immunoSEQ multiplex PCR; TCRdb holds only in-frame clones, not every one. Of more than 85,000 clones detected, roughly 85% appear once; the ten largest clones hold 0.65% to 0.85%. These data are taken from a study of graft-versus-host responses after intestinal transplantation. On the study more broadly: Recipients across the board were started on anti-thymocyte globulin induction, then kept on tacrolimus and steroids for roughly 3 years.

Overall study findings and caveats: In recipient marrow, GvH clones were found, and some appeared first in ileum or blood. Peak circulating GvH clone levels were associated with early post-transplant HvG declines. Allografts from individuals with graft-donor T cell macrochimerism displayed high graft-versus-host to host-versus-graft clonal ratios.

The trim removed 6 bases at V and 2 bases at J, leaving 4 bases unmatched. This CDR3 contains 14 residues. Germline values: CDR1 MNHEY, CDR2 SVGAGI. The TCR originated in a human donor who received an intestinal transplant. This specimen was unstimulated CD4+ T cells sorted from spleen or lymph node cells, taken before intestinal transplant. The gene calls are TRBV6-5 and TRBJ2-7; 10 bases align to TRBD1. As DNA, the CDR3 is TGTGCCAGCAGATCTGACAGGGGGCCCTACGAGCAGTACTTC. Protein sequence: CASRSDRGPYEQYF.